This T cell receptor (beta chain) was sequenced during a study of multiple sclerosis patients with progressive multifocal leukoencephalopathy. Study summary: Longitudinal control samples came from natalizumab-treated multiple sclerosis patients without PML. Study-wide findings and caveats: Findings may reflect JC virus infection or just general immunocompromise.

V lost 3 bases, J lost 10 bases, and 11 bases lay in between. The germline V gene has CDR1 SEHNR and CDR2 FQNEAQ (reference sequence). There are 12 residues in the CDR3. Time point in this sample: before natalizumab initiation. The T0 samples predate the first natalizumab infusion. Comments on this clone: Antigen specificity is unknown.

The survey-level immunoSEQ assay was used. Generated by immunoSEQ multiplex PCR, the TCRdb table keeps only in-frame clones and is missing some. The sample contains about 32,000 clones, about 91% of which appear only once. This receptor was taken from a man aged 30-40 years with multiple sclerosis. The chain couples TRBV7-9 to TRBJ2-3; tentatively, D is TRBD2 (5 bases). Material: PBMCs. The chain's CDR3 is CASSFPLEAQYF. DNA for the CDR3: TGTGCCAGCAGCTTTCCCTTGGAGGCGCAGTATTTT.